Given below is one T cell receptor (beta chain) in context. The antigen remains undetermined. The entry originates in a study of blood T cells in healthy people across ages. Study-level results: A roughly linear fall in TCR beta diversity per million T cells was seen with increasing age.

A J-beta primer mix and a sample-barcoded 5' primer were used in a second PCR of about 6 to 12 cycles. Each cDNA was tagged by a template-switch adaptor containing 12 random nucleotides. TCRdb passed the 5' RACE reads through MiXCR, listing each CDR3 protein once. The data hold fewer than 1.5 million distinct CDR3 sequences, with 35% to 45% observed a single time. V was trimmed by 3 bases and J by 1 base, leaving 13 bases between them. CDR1 is SGHRS and CDR2 is YFSETQ in the germline V gene. The CDR3 is made up of 15 amino acids. Every donor contributed approximately 10 milliliters of peripheral blood by blood draw. Per individual sample, total RNA of at least 5.5 micrograms was extracted.

Sequenced material: blood. The sequence was collected from a woman between 18 and 30 years old in good health. This rearrangement joins TRBV5-1 to TRBJ1-1; D is unclear. The CDR3 here is CASSSLPDKNTEAFF. In nucleotides, the CDR3 is TGCGCCAGCAGCTCCCTTCCCGACAAGAACACTGAAGCTTTCTTT. Supplemented by reference TRBV5-1 and TRBJ1-1, the full variable domain reads KAGVTQTPRYLIKTRGQQVTLSCSPISGHRSVSWYQQTPGQGLQFLFEYFSETQRNKGNFPGRFSGRQFSNSRSEMNVSTLELGDSALYLCASSSLPDKNTEAFFGQGTRLTVV.